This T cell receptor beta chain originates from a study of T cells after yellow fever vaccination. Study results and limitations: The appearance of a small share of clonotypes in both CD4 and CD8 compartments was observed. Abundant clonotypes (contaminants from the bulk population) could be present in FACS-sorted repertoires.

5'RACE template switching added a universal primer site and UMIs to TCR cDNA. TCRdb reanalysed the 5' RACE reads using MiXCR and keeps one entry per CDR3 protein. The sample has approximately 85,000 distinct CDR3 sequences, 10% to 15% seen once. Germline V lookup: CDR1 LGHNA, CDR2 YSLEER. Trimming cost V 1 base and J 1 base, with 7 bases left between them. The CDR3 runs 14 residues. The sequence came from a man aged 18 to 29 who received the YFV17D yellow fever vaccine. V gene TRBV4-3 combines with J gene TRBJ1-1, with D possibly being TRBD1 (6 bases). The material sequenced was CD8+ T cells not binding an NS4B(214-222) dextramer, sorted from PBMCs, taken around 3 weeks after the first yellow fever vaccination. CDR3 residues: CASSQGTANTEAFF. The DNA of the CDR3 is TGCGCCAGCAGCCAAGGGACAGCGAACACTGAAGCTTTCTTT.